The clone carrying this T cell receptor (beta chain) has only one observation. The antigen is undetermined. The junction departs from germline at one end; a sequencing error may be responsible. This same CDR3 is encoded by further DNA sequences in the sample. The source of the sample is a study of OX40 agonist ivuxolimab in advanced cancers. On the study more broadly: Enrolled patients in dose escalation had cancers that were hepatocellular carcinoma, melanoma, renal cell or head and neck cancer. Prior anti-PD-1, anti-PD-L1 or anti-CTLA-4 therapy was allowed; around 43% had some. The study, taken as a whole, reports: Partial responders treated at 0.1-3.0 mg/kg exhibited clonal expansion among the lowest measured.

Germline CDR1 MGHDK, CDR2 SYGVNS. The CDR3 is 14 residues long. Clones were sequenced by immunoSEQ multiplex PCR, and TCRdb holds only the in-frame ones, with some missing. The sample contains tens of thousands of clones, more than 75% of which appear only once. The clonotype was recovered from an adult with an advanced solid tumor such as melanoma, head and neck, liver or kidney cancer. This chain joins TRBV25-1 and TRBJ2-2; TRBD2 matches at 13 bases. The material was CD4+ or CD8+ T cells sorted from blood, obtained in a trial of the OX40 agonist ivuxolimab. The CDR3 region is CATGTSGNTGELFF. CDR3 sequence (DNA): TGTGCCACCGGGACTAGCGGGAACACCGGGGAACTGTTTTTT.